This is a list of T cell receptor beta chains from one sample in a study of T cell responses to AZD1222 COVID-19 vaccine. The method was immunoSEQ multiplex PCR; TCRdb's version includes in-frame clones alone and lacks a portion of them. This sample has 150,000 or so clones, with around 89% found just once. The sequencing here drew on peripheral blood, taken on day 0 of AZD1222 vaccination. These TCRs come from an adult in good health. CDR3s include the opening cysteine and the closing phenylalanine or tryptophan. Fields, in order: V gene, clone size, D gene, J gene, CDR3 DNA, CDR3 protein. A D gene is named only where the DNA matches it firmly. Expanded clones get a size class; other rows say once, few or many, or leave the size out.

v_gene: TRBV7-2
abundance: -
d_gene: TRBD2
j_gene: TRBJ2-1
CDR3nt: TGTGCCAGCAGAACCGGGACTACGGGTGAGCAGTTCTTC
CDR3aa: CASRTGTTGEQFF

v_gene: TRBV9
abundance: -
d_gene: TRBD1
j_gene: TRBJ2-1
CDR3nt: TGTGCCAGCAGCACAAACCGGGACAGGGTCAATCTAATCTACAATGAGCAGTTCTTC
CDR3aa: CASSTNRDRVNLIYNEQFF

v_gene: TRBV7-2
abundance: -
d_gene: -
j_gene: TRBJ1-2
CDR3nt: TGTGCCAGCAGCTTATCTGGGATTGGGGTTTATGGCTACACCTTC
CDR3aa: CASSLSGIGVYGYTF

v_gene: TRBV5-1
abundance: -
d_gene: -
j_gene: TRBJ2-1
CDR3nt: TGCGCCAGCAGCTTGGCGGGCGGGGAAAACAATGAGCAGTTCTTC
CDR3aa: CASSLAGGENNEQFF

v_gene: TRBV7-3
abundance: -
d_gene: -
j_gene: TRBJ1-1
CDR3nt: TGTGCCAGCAGCTTAGCACCACGGGGACGGTTCATCACTGAAGCTTTCTTT
CDR3aa: CASSLAPRGRFITEAFF

v_gene: TRBV27
abundance: once
d_gene: TRBD1
j_gene: TRBJ1-6
CDR3nt: TGTGCCAGCAGTTCGGGGGGACAGGGCGTTTCACCCCTCCACTTT
CDR3aa: CASSSGGQGVSPLHF

v_gene: TRBV11-1
abundance: -
d_gene: TRBD2
j_gene: TRBJ2-7
CDR3nt: TGTGCCAGCAGCTTACAGCGGGGAGGACCCTACGAGCAGTACTTC
CDR3aa: CASSLQRGGPYEQYF

v_gene: TRBV6-4
abundance: -
d_gene: -
j_gene: TRBJ1-5
CDR3nt: TGTGCCAGCAGCCCGGGGGGGAATCAGCCCCAGCATTTT
CDR3aa: CASSPGGNQPQHF

v_gene: TRBV19
abundance: -
d_gene: -
j_gene: TRBJ1-4
CDR3nt: TGTGCCAGTAGTATATATCGGGGGAATGAAAAACTGTTTTTT
CDR3aa: CASSIYRGNEKLFF

v_gene: TRBV5-6
abundance: once
d_gene: -
j_gene: TRBJ1-1
CDR3nt: TGTGCCAGCAGCTTGGGCTGGCCTTTGAACACTGAAGCTTTCTTT
CDR3aa: CASSLGWPLNTEAFF

v_gene: TRBV5-1
abundance: -
d_gene: -
j_gene: TRBJ1-2
CDR3nt: TGCGCCAGCAGCTTAGATGCAGGGGTCTATGGCTACACCTTC
CDR3aa: CASSLDAGVYGYTF

v_gene: TRBV6-2/TRBV6-3
abundance: -
d_gene: -
j_gene: TRBJ2-7
CDR3nt: TGTGCCAGCAGTAAGAGGGGGGACGGACCCTACGAGCAGTACTTC
CDR3aa: CASSKRGDGPYEQYF

v_gene: TRBV6-5
abundance: -
d_gene: TRBD2
j_gene: TRBJ2-3
CDR3nt: TGTGCCAGCAGTTACGGAGCTAGCGGGAGGGGAGATACGCAGTATTTT
CDR3aa: CASSYGASGRGDTQYF

v_gene: TRBV6-6
abundance: -
d_gene: -
j_gene: TRBJ1-1
CDR3nt: TGTGCCAGCAGTTACCAACAGGGATTCACTGAAGCTTTCTTT
CDR3aa: CASSYQQGFTEAFF

v_gene: TRBV7-9
abundance: -
d_gene: -
j_gene: TRBJ2-7
CDR3nt: TGTGCCAGCAGCCCGCCGGCCCCCGAGCAGTACTTC
CDR3aa: CASSPPAPEQYF

v_gene: TRBV7-2
abundance: -
d_gene: -
j_gene: TRBJ2-3
CDR3nt: TGTGCCAGCAGCTTAGTCTCGCTTAATAGGGATACGCAGTATTTT
CDR3aa: CASSLVSLNRDTQYF

v_gene: TRBV28
abundance: -
d_gene: -
j_gene: TRBJ1-1
CDR3nt: TGTGCCAGCAGCCCCCCCTTCCAAGGCACTGAAGCTTTCTTT
CDR3aa: CASSPPFQGTEAFF

v_gene: TRBV7-2
abundance: -
d_gene: -
j_gene: TRBJ2-1
CDR3nt: TGTGCCAGCAGACCTGCACAGGGAGATGAGCAGTTCTTC
CDR3aa: CASRPAQGDEQFF

v_gene: TRBV11-3
abundance: -
d_gene: -
j_gene: TRBJ1-1
CDR3nt: TGTGCCAGCAGCTTATTGTCCAACACTGAAGCTTTCTTT
CDR3aa: CASSLLSNTEAFF

v_gene: TRBV12-5
abundance: -
d_gene: -
j_gene: TRBJ2-1
CDR3nt: TGTGCTAGTGGTTTGCTTTCATCCGGTTCCTCCTACAATGAGCAGTTCTTC
CDR3aa: CASGLLSSGSSYNEQFF

v_gene: TRBV18
abundance: -
d_gene: TRBD2
j_gene: TRBJ2-7
CDR3nt: TGTGCCAGCTCACCAGGACTAGCGAGCCTGACCTACGAGCAGTACTTC
CDR3aa: CASSPGLASLTYEQYF

v_gene: TRBV6-5
abundance: -
d_gene: -
j_gene: TRBJ1-6
CDR3nt: TGTGCCAGCAGCCTAAGCGCCAGGGTGTATTCACCCCTCCACTTT
CDR3aa: CASSLSARVYSPLHF